Listed here are 13 T cell receptor beta chains from one sample, sequenced in a study of regulatory T cells in long-lasting Graves disease. Sample time point: newly diagnosed GD, antithyroid drugs for less than 3 months. Generation of the TCR library employed RNA extracted from PBMCs. Construction of TCR beta libraries relied on iRepertoire HTBI primers and on Arm-PCR targeting CDR3 regions. A single record per CDR3 protein comes from TCRdb applying MiXCR to the multiplex PCR reads. The data contain around 480,000 distinct CDR3 sequences, 15% to 20% of them singletons. These data were likewise used in another study, on T cells in Graves' hyperthyroidism and ophthalmopathy.

Sequencing used peripheral blood mononuclear cells (PBMCs), obtained at new diagnosis, from a patient treated with antithyroid drugs. Source of these receptors: a woman aged 35-65 years with Graves disease.

On this clonotype: A much larger clone is a single base away; this may be a read error. The J gene is TRBJ1-2, the V gene TRBV28; D possibly corresponds to TRBD1 (5 bases). CDR1 and CDR2 (germline): MDHEN, SYDVKM. The CDR3 is 15 amino acids. With 1 base removed from V and 7 bases from J, the gap between germline ends came to 16 bases. DNA for the CDR3: TGTGCCAGCAGTTTATTTCAGGGAGAGGACTGTGGCTACACCTTC. Translation gives CASSLFQGEDCGYTF.

Concerning this clonotype itself: Since a much larger clone is just one base distant, this may be a read error. The CDR3 carries no conserved terminal phenylalanine or tryptophan, so it likely arises from a read error. The chain uses TRBV30 and TRBJ1-3, with D possibly being TRBD1 (5 bases). Germline lookup yields CDR1 GTSNPN and CDR2 SVGIG (reference sequence). V shed 0 bases and J shed 0 bases, with 12 bases lying between them. CDR3 length: 16 residues. The CDR3 protein is CAWSVRGTSSGNTIYL. The CDR3 nucleotides read TGTGCCTGGAGTGTACGAGGGACCTCCTCTGGAAACACCATATATCTT.

This clonotype was observed a few times. The chain combines TRBV10-3 with TRBJ1-1; perhaps TRBD1 as D (6 bases). CDR3 length: 13 amino acids. V dropped 6 bases and J dropped 4 bases, with 12 bases sitting between them. Germline CDR1 is ENHRY and CDR2 is SYGVKD. CDR3 DNA sequence: TGTGCCATCAGGCATACAGGGCTCACTGAAGCTTTCTTT. Protein product: CAIRHTGLTEAFF.

Many counts were recorded for this clonotype. The chain has TRBV30 and TRBJ1-3, with D possibly matching TRBD1 (6 bases). Per germline, CDR1 GTSNPN and CDR2 SVGIG (reference sequence). Trimming removed 3 bases at V and 7 bases at J, with 13 bases between. The CDR3 extends over 13 amino acids. This CDR3 is CAWRADSRNTIYF. The DNA for the CDR3 is TGTGCCTGGAGGGCGGACAGCAGGAACACCATATATTTT.

In its sample, this clonotype was seen many times. The chain has TRBV6-2 or TRBV6-3 and TRBJ1-5; D gene uncertain. CDR1 is MNHEY and CDR2 is SVGEGT in the germline V gene. The CDR3 length is 12 residues. V was shortened by 2 bases and J by 7 bases, with 6 bases between the two germline ends. CDR3 in DNA: TGTGCCAGCAGTTACCGGTACCAGCCCCAGCATTTT. Translation gives CASSYRYQPQHF.

This clonotype occurred a few times. V gene TRBV28 combines with J gene TRBJ1-5; D unclear. Per the germline V gene, CDR1 is MDHEN and CDR2 is SYDVKM. The V and J ends lost 10 bases and 3 bases respectively, with 16 bases between them. The CDR3 has 14 residues. CDR3 amino acids: CATFRSLINQPQHF. The CDR3 nucleotides read TGTGCCACCTTCCGTAGCCTTATCAATCAGCCCCAGCATTTT.

The sample holds a few counts of this clonotype. This sequence joins TRBV4-1 and TRBJ2-4; no reliable D call. The better agreement between TRBJ2-1 and the DNA end casts doubt on the J call. Germline CDR1 MGHRA, CDR2 YSYEKL. CDR3 length: 15 residues. Here the CDR3 reads CASSQAGAPESVQFF. The DNA of the CDR3 is TGCGCCAGCAGCCAAGCCGGCGCCCCAGAGTCTGTGCAGTTCTTC.

This sequence joins TRBV4-1 and TRBJ1-6, with D unclear. The CDR3 has 15 amino acids. Per germline, CDR1 MGHRA and CDR2 YSYEKL. The V gene lost 1 base and the J gene lost 6 bases, with 10 bases spanning the gap. The DNA for the CDR3 is TGCGCCAGCAGCCAAGTAACCATGGGTAATTCACCCCTCCACTTT. Translation: CASSQVTMGNSPLHF.

There are many counts of this clonotype. This rearrangement joins TRBV7-6 to TRBJ2-7; TRBD1 is a possible D gene (7 bases). CDR3 size: 17 residues. V lost 0 bases to trimming and J lost 0 bases, with 15 bases between them. The germline V gene has CDR1 SGHVS and CDR2 FNYEAQ. CDR3 loop: CASSLAAGQLSSYEQYF. CDR3 DNA: TGTGCCAGCAGCTTAGCCGCGGGACAGCTTAGCTCCTACGAGCAGTACTTC.

The chain links TRBV29-1 to TRBJ1-5; tentatively, D is TRBD1 (5 bases). Germline V CDR1 and CDR2: SQVTM, ANQGSEA. CDR3 length: 13 residues. The V end was cut by 3 bases, the J end by 11 bases, with 17 bases between. CDR3 DNA: TGCAGCGTTGAGTGGGAGACCGAGGGGACCCAGCATTTT. It specifies CSVEWETEGTQHF.

The gene calls are TRBV6-2 or TRBV6-3 and TRBJ2-1; D ambiguous. The CDR3 covers 13 residues. Trimming shortened V by 6 bases and J by 5 bases, and 11 bases separated the two germline ends. Germline CDR1 is MNHEY and CDR2 is SVGEGT. The CDR3 protein is CASSPISNNEQFF. CDR3 bases: TGTGCCAGCAGCCCCATCTCTAACAATGAGCAGTTCTTC.

This clonotype has at least ten counts. The chain has TRBV18 and TRBJ1-5, with D possibly TRBD1 on 5 matching bases. Trimming removed 6 bases from V and 2 bases from J, with 14 bases in between. In germline, CDR1 is KGHSH, CDR2 LQKENI. The CDR3 covers 15 residues. CDR3 loop: CASSGGVLGNQPQHF. For the CDR3, the DNA is TGTGCCAGCTCTGGGGGAGTCCTTGGCAATCAGCCCCAGCATTTT.

As for this clonotype: Since a much larger clone is just one base distant, this may be a read error. The gene calls are TRBV19 and TRBJ2-1; 11 nucleotides align to TRBD2. Germline CDR1 is LNHDA and CDR2 is SQIVND (reference sequence). The CDR3 covers 15 residues. This chain's CDR3 is CASTTLAGAYNERFF. The CDR3 DNA follows: TGTGCCAGTACCACACTAGCGGGGGCCTACAATGAGCGGTTCTTC.